These T cell receptor beta chains were read from a single sample in a study of control samples from healthy donors and cancer patients. Produced via immunoSEQ multiplex PCR; TCRdb's table is partial and in-frame only. The sample lists around 100,000 clones; roughly 90% were seen once. Input material: blood. The receptors come from a woman in her fifties or sixties in good health. CDR3s leave out the opening cysteine and the closing phenylalanine or tryptophan. D genes are given only for firm matches.

TRBJ2-1,NA,TRBV10-1,ASSDPGSWNEQF
TRBJ2-7,NA,TRBV19,ASSIGQISYEQY
TRBJ2-7,TRBD1,TRBV19,ASSLQGAGPSYEQY
TRBJ1-6,TRBD1,TRBV19,ASSWGQTNSPLH
TRBJ2-2,NA,TRBV6-1,ASSEAVRTGELF
TRBJ1-2,TRBD1,TRBV27,ASSRRQGGYGYT
TRBJ2-5,NA,TRBV7-2,ASSLWGVTETQY
TRBJ2-1,NA,TRBV9,ASSVGGRNNEQF
TRBJ2-7,TRBD2,TRBV7-8,ASSSRGGAASYEQY
TRBJ1-1,NA,TRBV2,ASSVYTEAF
TRBJ1-2,NA,TRBV6-5,ASSSRYGYT
TRBJ2-3,NA,TRBV7-8,ASSLASGTYSTDTQY
TRBJ1-5,NA,TRBV19,ASNWWRNQPQH
TRBJ2-2,TRBD2,TRBV7-6,ASSPFSGANTGELF
TRBJ2-2,NA,TRBV21-1,ASSNGGSENTGELF
TRBJ1-2,NA,TRBV3-1/TRBV3-2,ASSQRDQGYGYT
TRBJ1-4,NA,TRBV4-1,ASSQRAATNEKLF
TRBJ1-2,NA,TRBV18,ASSLQGYYGYT
TRBJ1-1,NA,TRBV10-2,ASRASNGDTTPAF
TRBJ1-4,NA,TRBV6-4,ASIGRGEATNEKLF
TRBJ2-5,NA,TRBV6-2/TRBV6-3,ASSLPDYQETQY
TRBJ2-2,NA,TRBV25-1,ASRLMNTGELF
TRBJ1-1,NA,TRBV27,ASNPYGRNTEAF
TRBJ1-5,TRBD1,TRBV27,ASSWTGRGDQPQH
TRBJ2-1,TRBD2,TRBV27,ASSSRTGLAGGKSYNEQF
TRBJ2-1,TRBD2,TRBV6-5,ASSQTSGWHEQF
TRBJ1-2,NA,TRBV30,AWSPYTGSGGYT
TRBJ2-1,NA,TRBV7-9,ASTRSASSEQF
TRBJ1-5,NA,TRBV3-1/TRBV3-2,ASSLRKGLNKPQH
TRBJ2-1,TRBD2,TRBV9,ASSSGLAGEFIGEQF
TRBJ2-1,NA,TRBV27,ASNSGRTSYNEQF
TRBJ2-1,NA,TRBV12-3/TRBV12-4,ASAGLNEQF
TRBJ1-5,NA,TRBV10-3,AIRADRQGQPQH
TRBJ2-1,TRBD1,TRBV18,ASCRDRDYNEQF
TRBJ2-6,TRBD2,TRBV19,ASSIDSRLAGASGANVLT
TRBJ1-1,NA,TRBV27,ASSSLGAGSTEAF